Following are 28 T cell receptor beta chains from one sample sequenced in a study of OX40 agonist ivuxolimab in advanced cancers. Produced via immunoSEQ multiplex PCR; TCRdb's table is partial and in-frame only. The sample has 100,000 or so clones, roughly nine tenths seen once; the top ten hold roughly 5%. Sample: CD4+ or CD8+ T cells sorted from blood, taken in a trial of the OX40 agonist ivuxolimab. These TCRs come from an adult with an advanced solid tumor such as melanoma, head and neck, liver or kidney cancer.

The chain links TRBV7-3 to TRBJ1-1, with a tentative D call TRBD1 (5 bases). V was pared by 6 bases and J by 3 bases, with 14 bases between. The V gene's germline CDR1 is SGHTA and CDR2 FQGTGA. The length of the CDR3 is 14 residues. CDR3 residues: CASSSSGSDTEAFF. The CDR3 DNA reads as TGTGCCAGCAGTTCCTCAGGGAGTGACACTGAAGCTTTCTTT.

V gene TRBV27 combines with J gene TRBJ1-1; 7 nucleotides line up with TRBD1. The germline V gene has CDR1 MNHEY and CDR2 SMNVEV (reference sequence). V lost 7 bases to trimming and J lost 0 bases; unmatched junction nucleotides: 5. This CDR3 contains 14 residues. The DNA for the CDR3 is TGTGCCAGCACCCACAGGGGAATGAACACTGAAGCTTTCTTT. Its protein is CASTHRGMNTEAFF.

CDR3 DNA sequence: TGTGCCAGCAGTTACCGGCAGGGACACTATGGCTACACCTTC. Its translation is CASSYRQGHYGYTF. The V call is TRBV6-5, the J call TRBJ1-2; D perhaps matches TRBD1 (5 bases). Trimming took off 2 bases at V and 3 bases at J, with 10 bases between the two ends. The germline V gene encodes CDR1 MNHEY and CDR2 SVGAGI. The length of the CDR3 is 14 residues.

CDR3 region: CASMMGGGGYEQYF. The CDR3 nucleotides read TGTGCCAGCATGATGGGGGGGGGTGGATACGAGCAGTACTTC. This chain links TRBV6-6 with TRBJ2-7; 7 nucleotides align to TRBD2. The CDR3 has 14 amino acids. The ends lost 7 bases at V and 4 bases at J; junction bases unmatched: 10. Germline lookup yields CDR1 MNHNY and CDR2 SVGAGI (reference sequence).

The CDR3 spells CASSQKTGSTGELFF. The CDR3 DNA reads TGCGCCAGCAGCCAAAAGACTGGGAGTACCGGGGAGCTGTTTTTT. The chain employs TRBV4-1 and TRBJ2-2; possibly TRBD2 for D (5 bases). Looked up from germline, CDR1 is MGHRA and CDR2 is YSYEKL. Trimming cost V 2 bases and J 5 bases, with 12 bases left between them. The CDR3 sequence is 15 residues long.

This clone has a single count. V usage is TRBV6-6 and J usage is TRBJ2-2, with D perhaps matching TRBD1 or TRBD2 (5 bases each). In germline, CDR1 is MNHNY, CDR2 SVGAGI (reference sequence). This CDR3 contains 15 residues. Trimming left V 6 bases short and J 4 bases short, with 15 bases between. The DNA for the CDR3 is TGTGCCAGCAGGCAACCGGGACGGGTCACCGGGGAGCTGTTTTTT. Amino acids: CASRQPGRVTGELFF.

This rearrangement joins TRBV5-4 to TRBJ1-3; D gene ambiguous. V lost 0 bases and J lost 3, with 7 bases in between. The CDR3 runs to 14 residues. Looked up from germline, CDR1 is SGHNT and CDR2 is YYREEE (reference sequence). The DNA of the CDR3 is TGTGCCAGCAGCTTGGCCGGACTTGGAAACACCATATATTTT. It specifies CASSLAGLGNTIYF.

J is TRBJ2-3 and V is TRBV7-8; TRBD2 matches at 10 bases. The CDR3 length is 15 residues. Germline V gene sequence: CDR1 SGHVS, CDR2 FQNEAQ. V gave up 5 bases and J gave up 4 bases; unmatched junction bases: 6. The CDR3 DNA reads as TGTGCCAGCAGCCCCCAGCTAGCGGGGGCAGATACGCAGTATTTT. This codes for CASSPQLAGADTQYF.

This clone was found once. This chain links TRBV9 with TRBJ2-1; no reliable D call. Trimming shortened V by 1 base and J by 8 bases, and 4 bases separated the two germline ends. The length of the CDR3 is 11 residues. The germline gives CDR1 SGDLS, CDR2 YYNGEE. The CDR3 DNA reads TGTGCCAGCAGCGTAAGAGATGAGCAGTTCTTC. Its protein is CASSVRDEQFF.

This clone was seen just once. The chain recombines TRBV7-9 with TRBJ2-2, with D possibly being TRBD2 (6 bases). Per the germline V gene, CDR1 is SEHNR and CDR2 is FQNEAQ (reference sequence). This CDR3 spans 15 amino acids. Trimming took off 5 bases at V and 8 bases at J, with 18 bases between the two ends. The CDR3 loop reads CASSPAGPGRGELFF. In DNA form, the CDR3 reads TGTGCCAGCAGCCCCGCGGGACCCGGTCGGGGGGAGCTGTTTTTT.

V gene TRBV6-6 combines with J gene TRBJ2-3; a possible D gene is TRBD2 (6 bases). The germline gives CDR1 MNHNY, CDR2 SVGAGI (reference sequence). Deletions cut 7 bases from V and 0 bases from J, with 14 bases between. The CDR3 is 15 amino acids. The CDR3 region is CASTGGGGSTDTQYF. The CDR3 bases are TGTGCCAGCACTGGCGGTGGGGGGAGCACAGATACGCAGTATTTT.

The chain has TRBV29-1 and TRBJ2-5; TRBD1 aligns across 8 bases. Germline CDR1 is SQVTM and CDR2 is ANQGSEA. This CDR3 region has 12 residues. The V and J ends lost 2 bases and 11 bases, in that order; junction bases with no gene match: 7. The CDR3 region is CSVERTGKEQYF. Written as DNA, the CDR3 is TGCAGCGTTGAACGGACAGGGAAGGAGCAGTACTTC.

This clone was observed a single time. This chain uses TRBV2 with TRBJ2-7; possibly TRBD1 for D (6 bases). The length of the CDR3 is 15 residues. Per the germline V gene, CDR1 is SNHLY and CDR2 is FYNNEI. Trimming shortened V by 8 bases and J by 0 bases, and 17 bases separated the two germline ends. CDR3 sequence reads: CASRAQGIVSYEQYF. CDR3 nucleotide sequence: TGTGCCAGCCGGGCCCAGGGGATTGTCTCCTACGAGCAGTACTTC.

V and J are TRBV30 and TRBJ2-3; 7 bases are a match to TRBD2. The J segment lost 2 bases and the V segment lost 0 bases, leaving 8 bases of the junction unmatched. This CDR3 spans 16 amino acids. The V gene's germline CDR1 is GTSNPN and CDR2 SVGIG (reference sequence). The CDR3 sequence is CAWSVGIAGNTDTQYF. CDR3 DNA sequence: TGTGCCTGGAGTGTTGGGATAGCGGGCAACACAGATACGCAGTATTTT.

The chain recombines TRBV18 with TRBJ2-7; unclear D gene. The germline V and J ends were trimmed by 3 bases and 3 bases, with 9 bases remaining between them. The CDR3 runs 13 residues. Germline V gives CDR1 KGHSH, CDR2 LQKENI. CDR3 amino acids: CASSPPESYEQYF. DNA of the CDR3: TGTGCCAGCTCACCTCCGGAAAGCTACGAGCAGTACTTC.

The J gene is TRBJ2-6, the V gene TRBV2, with no clear D. Germline-derived CDR1 and CDR2 are SNHLY and FYNNEI. Trimming pared 3 bases from V and 0 bases from J, leaving 3 bases between. CDR3 size: 14 residues. In nucleotides, the CDR3 is TGTGCCAGCAGTGAGACCTCTGGGGCCAACGTCCTGACTTTC. This codes for CASSETSGANVLTF. The full variable domain, in which reference TRBV2 and TRBJ2-6 provide the parts outside the CDR3, is EPEVTQTPSHQVTQMGQEVILRCVPISNHLYFYWYRQILGQKVEFLVSFYNNEISEKSEIFDDQFSVERPDGSNFTLKIRSTKLEDSAMYFCASSETSGANVLTFGAGSRLTVL.

This sequence joins TRBV7-2 and TRBJ1-1; possibly TRBD1 for D (5 bases). Trimming pared 3 bases from V and 4 bases from J, leaving 18 bases between. The CDR3 covers 16 residues. Germline assignment: CDR1 SGHTA and CDR2 FQGNSA. The CDR3 is CASSFGSPGSSTEAFF. In DNA form, the CDR3 reads TGTGCCAGCAGCTTTGGATCCCCAGGGAGTAGCACTGAAGCTTTCTTT.

The chain has TRBV9 and TRBJ2-6; D may be TRBD1 (5 bases). This CDR3 comprises 16 residues. V was shortened by 3 bases and J by 2 bases, with 12 bases between the two germline ends. The V gene's germline CDR1 is SGDLS and CDR2 YYNGEE. DNA of the CDR3: TGTGCCAGCAGCGCCCGTGGGGCGGCTGGGGCCAACGTCCTGACTTTC. It is translated as CASSARGAAGANVLTF.

This chain connects TRBV23-1 to TRBJ1-6; D is perhaps TRBD1 (6 bases). TRBV23-1 is an ORF; its function is uncertain. CDR3 length equals 17 residues. V lost 6 bases and J 7 bases, leaving 22 bases between the germline ends. The CDR3 loop reads CASSLRSGDNPNSPLHF. CDR3 nucleotide sequence: TGCGCCAGCAGCCTGAGGTCGGGGGACAACCCAAATTCACCCCTCCACTTT.

The chain couples TRBV19 to TRBJ2-3, with 8 bases that match TRBD2. This CDR3 has 13 amino acids. Trimming took 5 bases from V and 4 from J; bases not matched to a gene: 2. CDR1 LNHDA and CDR2 SQIVND come from the germline V gene (reference sequence). CDR3 sequence: CASSRGLADTQYF. CDR3 in DNA: TGTGCCAGTAGTCGGGGACTAGCAGATACGCAGTATTTT.

This clone has more than one count but fewer than ten. The chain employs TRBV19 and TRBJ2-5; 8 bases match TRBD2. J gave up 2 bases and V 7 bases, and 6 bases lay outside the gene matches. Germline loops: CDR1 LNHDA, CDR2 SQIVND (reference sequence). The CDR3 is 14 amino acids. The CDR3 bases are TGTGCCAGTAAGGGTAGCGGGGATCAAGAGACCCAGTACTTC. This encodes CASKGSGDQETQYF.

The chain has TRBV5-4 and TRBJ2-7; tentatively, D is TRBD1 (5 bases). V was shortened by 3 bases and J by 1 base, with 8 bases between the two germline ends. There are 13 residues in the CDR3. The germline V gene encodes CDR1 SGHNT and CDR2 YYREEE (reference sequence). The CDR3 reads CASSSTASYEQYF. For the CDR3, the DNA is TGTGCCAGCAGCTCGACAGCTTCCTACGAGCAGTACTTC.

The chain employs TRBV14 and TRBJ2-1; 7 nucleotides match TRBD2. This CDR3 has 16 amino acids. Germline CDR1 is SGHDN and CDR2 is FVKESK. Trimming at V came to 4 bases and at J to 8 bases, leaving 14 bases not matched to a gene. This chain's CDR3 is CASSPMGRVRGDEQFF. The CDR3 nucleotides are TGTGCCAGCAGCCCCATGGGGAGGGTTAGAGGCGATGAGCAGTTCTTC.

V gene TRBV6-1 combines with J gene TRBJ2-7; possibly TRBD1 for D (5 bases). V was clipped by 2 bases and J by 9 bases, with 11 bases between them. Germline assignment: CDR1 MNHNS and CDR2 SASEGT. This CDR3 is built from 12 residues. CDR3: CASSERGRGQYF. CDR3 coding DNA: TGTGCCAGCAGTGAAAGAGGAAGGGGGCAGTACTTC.

This clone has more than one count but fewer than ten. At one of its ends the junction is not consistent with the germline gene, which may arise from a read error. The chain has TRBV2 and TRBJ2-7, with D possibly called TRBD1 or TRBD2 (5 bases each). This CDR3 has 11 residues. The germline V gene has CDR1 SNHLY and CDR2 FYNNEI. CDR3 sequence: CASSETRELYF. The CDR3 DNA follows: TGTGCCAGCAGTGAAACCAGGGAGCTGTACTTC.

This clone was recorded a few times. V and J are TRBV11-2 and TRBJ2-3; no firm D call. V was pared by 10 bases and J by 4 bases, with 18 bases between. Germline V CDR1 and CDR2: SGHAT, FQNNGV. The CDR3 sequence is 14 residues long. The DNA for the CDR3 is TGTGCCACAAAAAAATTACCCCGCGCAGATACGCAGTATTTT. It encodes CATKKLPRADTQYF. The whole variable domain, remainder taken from reference TRBV11-2 and TRBJ2-3, is EAGVAQSPRYKIIEKRQSVAFWCNPISGHATLYWYQQILGQGPKLLIQFQNNGVVDDSQLPKDRFSAERLKGVDSTLKIQPAKLEDSAVYLCATKKLPRADTQYFGPGTRLTVL.

The chain is built from TRBV4-1 and TRBJ2-3; D possibly corresponds to TRBD1 (5 bases). V was trimmed by 4 bases and J by 4 bases, leaving 12 bases between them. The CDR3 loop spans 14 amino acids. The germline gives CDR1 MGHRA, CDR2 YSYEKL. The CDR3 region has the DNA TGCGCCAGCAGCCCAGGGATGATGGCAGATACGCAGTATTTT. This gives the protein CASSPGMMADTQYF.

CDR3 in DNA: TGTGCCATCAGTGAGTCAGCTAGCGGGAGTAATAATGTCGGGGAGCTGTTTTTT. Its protein product is CAISESASGSNNVGELFF. This chain connects TRBV10-3 to TRBJ2-2, with 10 bases fitting TRBD2. V lost 0 bases to trimming and J lost 7 bases; unmatched junction nucleotides: 11. The germline CDR1 and CDR2 sequences are ENHRY and SYGVKD. The CDR3 sequence is 18 residues long.